This T cell receptor beta chain appears in the sequencing data of a study of blood T cells in healthy people across ages. Germline loops: CDR1 DFQATT, CDR2 SNEGSKA (reference sequence). V was clipped by 6 bases and J by 6 bases, with 18 bases between them. This CDR3 contains 14 residues. This clonotype was counted between two and nine times. Then a second PCR, running roughly 7 to 11 cycles, was carried out with a sample-barcoded 5' primer and a J-beta primer mix. TCRdb ran MiXCR on the 5' RACE reads and lists one entry per CDR3 protein. Altogether some 1.4 million distinct CDR3 sequences are present, 35% to 45% being singletons, with the ten largest covering 7% to 9.5%.

The receptor's source is a young woman in good health. Sequencing used blood. The chain carries TRBV20-1 and TRBJ2-1; D is possibly TRBD2 (7 bases). This CDR3 reads CSAEGGGFGNEQFF. Written as DNA, the CDR3 is TGCAGTGCCGAGGGAGGGGGGTTTGGCAATGAGCAGTTCTTC.